One and the same sample provided the 22 T cell receptor beta chains below, sequenced in a study of T-cell memory formation after mild COVID-19. MiXCR was run by TCRdb on the 5' RACE reads, yielding one entry per CDR3 protein. The repertoire has about 150,000 distinct CDR3 sequences, 10% to 15% of them found once; the top ten carry approximately 3.6%. The sequencing input was PBMCs or a T cell subset sorted from them (not recorded which). Receptors were obtained from a man younger than 35 who had mild COVID-19 (a few samples of this study predate the infection). Cell type and time point are not known.

The chain uses TRBV6-2 or TRBV6-3 and TRBJ2-3, with 7 nucleotides matching TRBD1. CDR1 is MNHEY, CDR2 SVGEGT, per germline. The CDR3 is made up of 11 amino acids. The V and J ends lost 6 bases and 8 bases, in that order; junction bases with no gene match: 2. CDR3 nucleotide sequence: TGTGCCAGCAGACAGGGGAGTACGCAGTATTTT. Amino acid sequence: CASRQGSTQYF.

This chain joins TRBV7-2 and TRBJ2-5, with 9 bases that match TRBD1. The germline gives CDR1 SGHTA, CDR2 FQGNSA. Trimming removed 4 bases from V and 7 bases from J; junction bases left unmatched: 7. The CDR3 contains 14 residues. The chain's CDR3 is CASSSQGAMGTQYF. DNA of the CDR3: TGTGCCAGCAGCTCACAGGGGGCTATGGGGACCCAGTACTTC.

The chain is built from TRBV7-3 and TRBJ2-3; the D gene is possibly TRBD2 (6 bases). Trimming removed 5 bases from V and 0 bases from J, with 9 bases in between. Germline CDR1 reads SGHTA; CDR2 reads FQGTGA. This CDR3 comprises 14 residues. The CDR3 loop reads CASSGGDSTDTQYF. In DNA, the CDR3 is TGTGCCAGCAGCGGAGGGGACAGCACAGATACGCAGTATTTT.

With respect to this clonotype: A much larger clone differs by one base, so this may be a read error. The chain joins TRBV14 to TRBJ2-1; D is undetermined. The length of the CDR3 is 11 residues. Germline values: CDR1 SGHDN, CDR2 FVKESK. V gave up 5 bases and J gave up 2 bases, with 1 base separating them. The CDR3: CASSTYNEQFF. The CDR3 region has the DNA TGTGCCAGCAGCACCTACAATGAGCAGTTCTTC. Looking up the rest from reference TRBV14 and TRBJ2-1 gives the full variable domain: EAGVTQFPSHSVIEKGQTVTLRCDPISGHDNLYWYRRVMGKEIKFLLHFVKESKQDESGMPNNRFLAERTGGTYSTLKVQPAELEDSGVYFCASSTYNEQFFGPGTRLTVL.

The CDR3 bases are TGTGCCACCAGTGATTCGCAGATGATCAGGAGGAATGAGCAGTTCTTC. It translates to CATSDSQMIRRNEQFF. This rearrangement joins TRBV24-1 to TRBJ2-1, with TRBD2 as a possible D gene (5 bases). V lost 2 bases and J lost 7, with 17 bases in between. Germline loops: CDR1 KGHDR, CDR2 SFDVKD. This CDR3 has 16 residues.

The V gene is TRBV12-3 or TRBV12-4, the J gene TRBJ2-5; D is possibly TRBD1 (6 bases). V lost 1 base and J 5 bases, leaving 14 bases between the germline ends. CDR3 size: 15 residues. The CDR3 here is CASSLGQGNRETQYF. CDR3 nucleotide sequence: TGTGCCAGCAGTTTAGGCCAGGGGAACCGGGAGACCCAGTACTTC.

This clonotype was detected a few times. The chain has TRBV6-2 or TRBV6-3 and TRBJ2-2; D remains ambiguous. Germline-derived CDR1 and CDR2 are MNHEY and SVGEGT. Trimming took off 5 bases at V and 5 bases at J, with 6 bases between the two ends. The CDR3 loop spans 12 amino acids. The CDR3 coding sequence is TGTGCCAGCAGTAAACAGACCGGGGAGCTGTTTTTT. Translated: CASSKQTGELFF.

In this sample, this clonotype turned up many times. The chain is built from TRBV7-9 and TRBJ2-4; 7 bases agree with TRBD1. V was pared by 2 bases and J by 8 bases, with 15 bases of the junction left unmatched. CDR3 length: 17 amino acids. Germline V gives CDR1 SEHNR, CDR2 FQNEAQ (reference sequence). CDR3 DNA: TGTGCCAGCAGCTTATTCGCGGCCGGGGACAGTCCTGACATTCAGTACTTC. Amino acid sequence: CASSLFAAGDSPDIQYF.

This clonotype was recorded a few times. The chain recombines TRBV20-1 with TRBJ1-1; 10 bases map to TRBD1. This CDR3 spans 16 amino acids. The germline CDR1 and CDR2 sequences are DFQATT and SNEGSKA (reference sequence). Trimming removed 3 bases from V and 4 bases from J; junction bases left unmatched: 11. The CDR3 spells CSASQPSGTGATEAFF. DNA of the CDR3: TGCAGTGCTAGCCAGCCGTCCGGGACAGGGGCCACTGAAGCTTTCTTT.

This clonotype has only a few counts. CDR3 loop: CSARARQGLDEQYF. The DNA of the CDR3 is TGCAGTGCTAGAGCCCGACAGGGTTTAGACGAGCAGTACTTC. The genes are TRBV20-1 and TRBJ2-7; 7 positions match TRBD1. The CDR3 is 14 residues long. Germline assignment: CDR1 DFQATT and CDR2 SNEGSKA (reference sequence). V was pared by 1 base and J by 5 bases, with 8 bases of the junction left unmatched.

This clonotype came up a few times. V is TRBV7-9 and J is TRBJ2-1; no reliable D call. The CDR3 is made up of 13 amino acids. Germline lookup yields CDR1 SEHNR and CDR2 FQNEAQ (reference sequence). The V and J ends lost 1 base and 9 bases respectively, with 10 bases between them. CDR3 loop: CASSLDTIGEQFF. For the CDR3, the DNA is TGTGCCAGCAGCTTAGATACTATCGGTGAGCAGTTCTTC. Together with reference TRBV7-9 and TRBJ2-1, the CDR3 gives the full variable domain: DTGVSQNPRHKITKRGQNVTFRCDPISEHNRLYWYRQTLGQGPEFLTYFQNEAQLEKSRLLSDRFSAERPKGSFSTLEIQRTEQGDSAMYLCASSLDTIGEQFFGPGTRLTVL.

The gene calls are TRBV11-1 and TRBJ2-3; TRBD1 agrees at 8 bases. Trimming took 5 bases from V and 8 from J; bases not matched to a gene: 9. CDR3 length equals 14 residues. CDR1 and CDR2 from the germline V gene are SGHAT and FQDESV (reference sequence). CDR3 coding DNA: TGTGCCAGCAGCGGAAGGACAGGGAAAGCTACGCAGTATTTT. Protein sequence: CASSGRTGKATQYF.

This clonotype was picked up a small number of times. The chain is built from TRBV4-3 and TRBJ2-3, with D tentatively TRBD2 (5 bases). The V end lost 1 base, the J end lost 5 bases, and 13 bases lay between the germline ends. Germline-derived CDR1 and CDR2 are LGHNA and YSLEER. CDR3 length: 15 amino acids. DNA of the CDR3: TGCGCCAGCAGCCAAGCAGGAGCGGAGCAAGATACGCAGTATTTT. This sequence encodes CASSQAGAEQDTQYF.

In this sample, this clonotype turned up a few times. The V gene is TRBV7-2, the J gene TRBJ2-2; D is uncertain. CDR3 size: 13 residues. The germline V and J ends were trimmed by 3 bases and 6 bases, with 8 bases remaining between them. Germline values: CDR1 SGHTA, CDR2 FQGNSA. DNA of the CDR3: TGTGCCAGCAGCTTGGATGGGGCCGGGGAGCTGTTTTTT. It is translated as CASSLDGAGELFF.

This clonotype was counted a few times. This sequence joins TRBV19 and TRBJ2-1; D assignment may be TRBD1 or TRBD2 (5 bases each). CDR1 is LNHDA and CDR2 is SQIVND in the germline V gene (reference sequence). V lost 7 bases and J lost 5, with 9 bases in between. The CDR3 is made up of 12 amino acids. CDR3 nucleotide sequence: TGTGCCAGTAAGAGGGGTGACAATGAGCAGTTCTTC. Its protein product is CASKRGDNEQFF.

This rearrangement joins TRBV5-1 to TRBJ2-1; either TRBD1 or TRBD2 may fit D (5 bases each). Germline V lookup: CDR1 SGHRS, CDR2 YFSETQ. V lost 8 bases, J lost 8 bases, and 26 bases lay in between. The CDR3 totals 16 residues. For the CDR3, the DNA is TGCGCCAGTCACCGAGGGGTGGCCAGCCGGGTCGATGAGCAGTTCTTC. Translation gives CASHRGVASRVDEQFF.

This clonotype has more than one count but fewer than ten. This chain uses TRBV12-3 or TRBV12-4 with TRBJ2-1, with TRBD1 matching 9 bases. The CDR3 runs to 16 residues. V lost 4 bases, J lost 2 bases, and 6 bases stayed unmatched. The CDR3 DNA sequence: TGTGCCAGCAGTTCCGGGACAGGGTGGCCCTACAATGAGCAGTTCTTC. Encoded protein: CASSSGTGWPYNEQFF.

This chain joins TRBV12-3 or TRBV12-4 and TRBJ2-7; 7 bases agree with TRBD2. The CDR3 runs to 14 residues. V lost 3 bases and J lost 7; bases outside the gene matches: 9. CDR3 nucleotides: TGTGCCAGCAGTTTTGGGGGGGGTCCGGCTGAGCAGTACTTC. Residues: CASSFGGGPAEQYF.

V gene TRBV9 combines with J gene TRBJ1-4, with D uncertain. This CDR3 contains 13 residues. Germline-derived CDR1 and CDR2 are SGDLS and YYNGEE. The V end was cut by 4 bases, the J end by 5 bases, with 9 bases between. The CDR3 nucleotides are TGTGCCAGCAGCCCCCGACTAAATGAAAAACTGTTTTTT. Its protein product is CASSPRLNEKLFF.

This clonotype was picked up a small number of times. The rearrangement joins TRBV7-2 to TRBJ2-5; D unclear. Per germline, CDR1 SGHTA and CDR2 FQGNSA. Between the trimmed V and J ends, which lost 5 bases and 5 bases, there was a span of 12 bases. This CDR3 region has 13 residues. CDR3 in DNA: TGTGCCAGCAGCCTCCCCGAGACGGAGACCCAGTACTTC. Translation gives CASSLPETETQYF.

This clonotype was counted ten times or more. The gene calls are TRBV12-3 or TRBV12-4 and TRBJ2-3; tentatively, D is TRBD2 (5 bases). CDR3 length: 13 amino acids. V was trimmed by 3 bases and J by 5 bases, leaving 9 bases between them. The CDR3 sequence: CASSLGAVDTQYF. The CDR3 coding sequence is TGTGCCAGCAGTTTGGGAGCGGTAGATACGCAGTATTTT.

The rearrangement links TRBV10-3 to TRBJ2-7; 8 bases are shared with TRBD1. CDR3 length: 21 amino acids. V dropped 0 bases and J dropped 3; count of bases not matched to a gene: 22. Germline values: CDR1 ENHRY, CDR2 SYGVKD. CDR3 amino acids: CAISESANGQGHPKKYYEQYF. The CDR3 DNA reads as TGTGCCATCAGTGAGTCCGCTAATGGACAGGGCCATCCAAAAAAATACTACGAGCAGTACTTC.